This T cell receptor (beta chain) was documented in a study of immune evolution from preneoplasia to lung adenocarcinoma. Overall study context: HLA loss of heterozygosity: roughly 7.5% AIS, about 15% MIA, about 31% ADC, none AAH. Study-wide results and caveats: Normal lung had highest clonality; later lesions appeared denser, more diverse.

Details on this clone: Its antigen is unidentified.

Profiling relied on immunoSEQ multiplex PCR, and the TCRdb table lists in-frame clones only, not all of them. The data contain around 13,000 clones, around three quarters of them seen just once; the ten biggest clones take up roughly 5%. Macro-dissection enriched premalignant or tumor cells before nucleic acid extraction. The receptor comes from an older person with lung adenocarcinoma. The specimen was FFPE minimally invasive lung adenocarcinoma tissue.

The CDR3 is CASSLDGGSNQPQHF. The CDR3 DNA reads as TGCGCCAGCAGCTTGGATGGGGGGAGCAATCAGCCCCAGCATTTT. The chain couples TRBV5-1 to TRBJ1-5; a possible D gene is TRBD1 (5 bases). The CDR3 has 15 residues. Germline-derived CDR1 and CDR2 are SGHRS and YFSETQ. Deletions cut 0 bases from V and 1 base from J, with 8 bases between. Supplemented by reference TRBV5-1 and TRBJ1-5, the full variable domain reads KAGVTQTPRYLIKTRGQQVTLSCSPISGHRSVSWYQQTPGQGLQFLFEYFSETQRNKGNFPGRFSGRQFSNSRSEMNVSTLELGDSALYLCASSLDGGSNQPQHFGDGTRLSIL.